This is a list of T cell receptor beta chains from one sample in a study of blood T cell repertoires in COVID-19. Measured with immunoSEQ multiplex PCR; TCRdb has only the in-frame clones, and not every one. The sample has 50,000 to 65,000 clones, 75% to 90% seen once. The sequenced sample consisted of peripheral blood. These receptor sequences come from a human donor in a cohort sampled during active COVID-19. Each CDR3 is given with its conserved first and last residue. D genes are given only for firm matches. The size field is filled for only some rows; it gives once, few, many or a size class.

clone size: once
D gene: -
V gene: TRBV9
J gene: TRBJ1-6
CDR3 protein: CASSVGRSPLHF
CDR3 DNA: TGTGCCAGCAGCGTCGGTAGATCACCCCTCCACTTT

clone size: -
D gene: -
V gene: TRBV5-1
J gene: TRBJ1-3
CDR3 protein: CASSFGGLEGNTIYF
CDR3 DNA: TGCGCCAGCAGCTTCGGAGGTCTCGAGGGAAACACCATATATTTT

clone size: -
D gene: TRBD2
V gene: TRBV7-2
J gene: TRBJ2-3
CDR3 protein: CASSLLAGGGDTQYF
CDR3 DNA: TGTGCCAGCAGCTTACTAGCGGGAGGAGGGGATACGCAGTATTTT

clone size: -
D gene: TRBD1
V gene: TRBV10-3
J gene: TRBJ1-1
CDR3 protein: CAISTGGNTEAFF
CDR3 DNA: TGTGCCATCAGTACAGGGGGGAACACTGAAGCTTTCTTT

clone size: -
D gene: -
V gene: TRBV14
J gene: TRBJ2-3
CDR3 protein: CASSQDIEFFPTDTQYF
CDR3 DNA: TGTGCCAGCAGCCAAGATATCGAGTTCTTTCCCACAGATACGCAGTATTTT

clone size: once
D gene: -
V gene: TRBV2
J gene: TRBJ1-4
CDR3 protein: CASSWMGHTAEKLFF
CDR3 DNA: TGTGCCAGCTCCTGGATGGGACACACGGCGGAAAAACTGTTTTTT

clone size: -
D gene: TRBD2
V gene: TRBV30
J gene: TRBJ2-1
CDR3 protein: CACTSANFNEQFF
CDR3 DNA: TGTGCCTGCACTAGCGCCAATTTCAATGAGCAGTTCTTC

clone size: -
D gene: TRBD1
V gene: TRBV28
J gene: TRBJ2-7
CDR3 protein: CASSPWGTGGNEQYF
CDR3 DNA: TGTGCCAGCAGTCCCTGGGGGACAGGGGGCAACGAGCAGTACTTC

clone size: once
D gene: -
V gene: TRBV5-5
J gene: TRBJ2-5
CDR3 protein: CASSLGASVKETQYF
CDR3 DNA: TGTGCCAGCAGCTTGGGGGCTAGCGTCAAAGAGACCCAGTACTTC

clone size: once
D gene: TRBD1
V gene: TRBV28
J gene: TRBJ2-3
CDR3 protein: CASCRGPVLTDTQYF
CDR3 DNA: TGTGCCAGCTGCAGGGGGCCTGTACTCACAGATACGCAGTATTTT

clone size: -
D gene: TRBD2
V gene: TRBV28
J gene: TRBJ2-1
CDR3 protein: CASRSGGLAGGVWQFF
CDR3 DNA: TGTGCCAGCAGATCGGGGGGACTAGCGGGAGGGGTGTGGCAGTTCTTC

clone size: once
D gene: -
V gene: TRBV5-1
J gene: TRBJ2-1
CDR3 protein: CASSVGGHLFDEQFF
CDR3 DNA: TGCGCCAGCAGCGTGGGAGGCCACCTCTTCGATGAGCAGTTCTTC

clone size: once
D gene: -
V gene: TRBV28
J gene: TRBJ2-2
CDR3 protein: CASSLGTRTGELFF
CDR3 DNA: TGTGCCAGCAGTTTAGGGACTCGCACCGGGGAGCTGTTTTTT

clone size: -
D gene: TRBD2
V gene: TRBV18
J gene: TRBJ2-1
CDR3 protein: CASSPPIGGNEQFF
CDR3 DNA: TGTGCCAGCTCACCACCCATCGGGGGGAATGAGCAGTTCTTC

clone size: once
D gene: -
V gene: TRBV24-1
J gene: TRBJ2-3
CDR3 protein: CATSDFTRGSTDTQYF
CDR3 DNA: TGTGCCACCAGTGATTTTACCAGGGGAAGCACAGATACGCAGTATTTT

clone size: -
D gene: -
V gene: TRBV9
J gene: TRBJ2-3
CDR3 protein: CASSVGGRQYF
CDR3 DNA: TGTGCCAGCAGCGTAGGAGGGAGGCAGTATTTT

clone size: -
D gene: TRBD1
V gene: TRBV7-8
J gene: TRBJ1-1
CDR3 protein: CASSRQGAMNTEAFF
CDR3 DNA: TGTGCCAGCAGCAGACAGGGGGCAATGAACACTGAAGCTTTCTTT

clone size: -
D gene: -
V gene: TRBV5-5
J gene: TRBJ2-3
CDR3 protein: CASRLHTDTQYF
CDR3 DNA: TGTGCCAGCAGGTTGCACACAGATACGCAGTATTTT

clone size: -
D gene: TRBD1
V gene: TRBV2
J gene: TRBJ2-5
CDR3 protein: CATSKQDRDRGQETQYF
CDR3 DNA: TGTGCCACCTCTAAACAGGACCGGGACAGGGGCCAAGAGACCCAGTACTTC

clone size: once
D gene: -
V gene: TRBV30
J gene: TRBJ2-4
CDR3 protein: CAWTPSGKGIQNIQYF
CDR3 DNA: TGTGCCTGGACCCCTTCCGGAAAGGGGATCCAAAACATTCAGTACTTC

clone size: -
D gene: -
V gene: TRBV19
J gene: TRBJ2-1
CDR3 protein: CASSIVGGLEFF
CDR3 DNA: TGTGCCAGTAGTATAGTGGGGGGACTGGAGTTCTTC

clone size: few
D gene: -
V gene: TRBV11-3
J gene: TRBJ2-1
CDR3 protein: CASSLGLGEQFF
CDR3 DNA: TGTGCCAGCAGCTTAGGACTAGGTGAGCAGTTCTTC

clone size: -
D gene: TRBD2
V gene: TRBV11-2
J gene: TRBJ2-3
CDR3 protein: CASNKAGGGDTQYF
CDR3 DNA: TGTGCCAGCAACAAAGCGGGAGGTGGAGATACGCAGTATTTT

clone size: -
D gene: -
V gene: TRBV10-3
J gene: TRBJ2-7
CDR3 protein: CATLAGSEQYF
CDR3 DNA: TGTGCCACCTTGGCGGGGAGCGAGCAGTACTTC

clone size: -
D gene: -
V gene: TRBV3-1/TRBV3-2
J gene: TRBJ1-3
CDR3 protein: CASSQGRGQGNTIYF
CDR3 DNA: TGTGCCAGCAGCCAAGGTCGGGGACAAGGAAACACCATATATTTT

clone size: few
D gene: -
V gene: TRBV7-9
J gene: TRBJ1-6
CDR3 protein: CASSSDSYNSPLHF
CDR3 DNA: TGTGCCAGCAGCTCCGACTCGTATAATTCACCCCTCCACTTT

clone size: -
D gene: TRBD2
V gene: TRBV19
J gene: TRBJ2-7
CDR3 protein: CASSTPGLAYEQYF
CDR3 DNA: TGTGCCAGTAGTACTCCGGGACTAGCCTACGAGCAGTACTTC

clone size: once
D gene: -
V gene: TRBV7-9
J gene: TRBJ1-4
CDR3 protein: CASSLVGQINEKLFF
CDR3 DNA: TGTGCCAGCAGCTTAGTTGGACAGATTAATGAAAAACTGTTTTTT

clone size: -
D gene: TRBD2
V gene: TRBV18
J gene: TRBJ2-7
CDR3 protein: CASFNRGEGDEQYF
CDR3 DNA: TGTGCCAGCTTCAACCGAGGGGAGGGAGACGAGCAGTACTTC

clone size: medium-sized
D gene: TRBD1
V gene: TRBV6-1
J gene: TRBJ1-2
CDR3 protein: CASSERDRGLRAYGYTF
CDR3 DNA: TGTGCCAGCAGTGAAAGGGACAGGGGGCTGAGGGCCTATGGCTACACCTTC

clone size: -
D gene: TRBD2
V gene: TRBV28
J gene: TRBJ2-1
CDR3 protein: CASRGWGGSRYNEQFF
CDR3 DNA: TGTGCCAGCAGGGGCTGGGGGGGGAGTAGGTACAATGAGCAGTTCTTC

clone size: -
D gene: TRBD1
V gene: TRBV19
J gene: TRBJ1-1
CDR3 protein: CASSVTGWVDTEAFF
CDR3 DNA: TGTGCCAGTAGTGTGACAGGGTGGGTGGACACTGAAGCTTTCTTT

clone size: -
D gene: TRBD1
V gene: TRBV24-1
J gene: TRBJ2-1
CDR3 protein: CATSDAGTVYNEQFF
CDR3 DNA: TGTGCCACCAGTGATGCCGGGACAGTGTACAATGAGCAGTTCTTC

clone size: -
D gene: -
V gene: TRBV5-5
J gene: TRBJ1-1
CDR3 protein: CASSRASGGTEAFF
CDR3 DNA: TGTGCCAGCAGCCGCGCGTCGGGAGGCACTGAAGCTTTCTTT

clone size: -
D gene: TRBD2
V gene: TRBV7-2
J gene: TRBJ2-1
CDR3 protein: CASSLGLAGGGVRFF
CDR3 DNA: TGTGCCAGCAGCTTGGGACTAGCGGGAGGGGGAGTGAGGTTCTTC

clone size: few
D gene: TRBD1
V gene: TRBV27
J gene: TRBJ1-5
CDR3 protein: CASSRDRANQPQHF
CDR3 DNA: TGTGCCAGCAGTAGAGACAGGGCTAATCAGCCCCAGCATTTT

clone size: once
D gene: -
V gene: TRBV5-1
J gene: TRBJ2-6
CDR3 protein: CASSLAYVSSGANVLTF
CDR3 DNA: TGCGCCAGCAGCTTGGCCTACGTTAGCTCTGGGGCCAACGTCCTGACTTTC

clone size: once
D gene: TRBD2
V gene: TRBV5-1
J gene: TRBJ2-1
CDR3 protein: CASRYSGSSYNEQFF
CDR3 DNA: TGCGCCAGCAGATATAGCGGGAGCTCCTACAATGAGCAGTTCTTC

clone size: -
D gene: -
V gene: TRBV7-2
J gene: TRBJ1-2
CDR3 protein: CASSHKGPASFTSNYGYTF
CDR3 DNA: TGTGCCAGCAGCCACAAGGGCCCAGCTAGCTTCACCTCTAACTATGGCTACACCTTC

clone size: -
D gene: TRBD1
V gene: TRBV5-1
J gene: TRBJ1-1
CDR3 protein: CASSLVTGPTEAFF
CDR3 DNA: TGCGCCAGCAGCTTGGTGACAGGGCCCACTGAAGCTTTCTTT

clone size: -
D gene: TRBD1
V gene: TRBV28
J gene: TRBJ1-5
CDR3 protein: CASSDGQGGSRQPQHF
CDR3 DNA: TGTGCCAGCAGCGATGGACAGGGAGGTTCGCGTCAGCCCCAGCATTTT

clone size: -
D gene: -
V gene: TRBV6-5
J gene: TRBJ1-1
CDR3 protein: CASSYGQLNTEAFF
CDR3 DNA: TGTGCCAGCAGTTACGGGCAGCTGAACACTGAAGCTTTCTTT

clone size: -
D gene: TRBD1
V gene: TRBV5-1
J gene: TRBJ1-4
CDR3 protein: CASSLALTGGNEKLFF
CDR3 DNA: TGCGCCAGCAGCTTGGCCTTGACAGGGGGTAATGAAAAACTGTTTTTT

clone size: -
D gene: -
V gene: TRBV5-1
J gene: TRBJ1-1
CDR3 protein: CASSLGRGQANTEAFF
CDR3 DNA: TGCGCCAGCAGCTTGGGGAGGGGTCAGGCGAACACTGAAGCTTTCTTT

clone size: -
D gene: -
V gene: TRBV18
J gene: TRBJ2-5
CDR3 protein: CASSPSLQETQYF
CDR3 DNA: TGTGCCAGCTCACCCTCTTTGCAAGAGACCCAGTACTTC